The clone carrying this T cell receptor beta chain was counted only a few times. The antigen remains unidentified. Trimming took 2 bases from V and 2 from J; bases not matched to a gene: 7. This CDR3 is built from 17 residues. Germline V CDR1 and CDR2: SGHVS, FNYEAQ. These data come from a study of T cell responses to AZD1222 COVID-19 vaccine. Study-level findings and limits: At study baseline, merely several AZD1222 recipients were seropositive. Rises in breadth and depth of Spike-specific TCRs came after two AZD1222 doses. Epitopes outside B.1.351 and B.1.1.7 mutated regions reportedly drew nearly half of spike TCRs. Researchers report vaccine-associated CD4 TCRs spanning spike, with dominance at 160-218 and 743-854.

The repertoire was sequenced with immunoSEQ multiplex PCR; TCRdb's copy has only in-frame clones and lacks some. Here the sample spans approximately 110,000 clones, about 85% being singletons. This chain joins TRBV7-6 and TRBJ2-3; 10 bases are shared with TRBD2. The material sequenced was peripheral blood, taken on day 0 of AZD1222 vaccination. The sequence derives from an adult in good health. The CDR3 spells CASSLRLAGDPTDTQYF. For the CDR3, the DNA is TGTGCCAGCAGCTTAAGGCTAGCGGGGGACCCCACAGATACGCAGTATTTT.